This TCR beta chain was observed in a study of T cell changes during pregnancy in multiple sclerosis. The repertoire was sequenced with immunoSEQ multiplex PCR; TCRdb's copy has only in-frame clones and lacks some. Among about 63,000 clones listed, over 85% were seen once. This TCR was recovered from a female donor with multiple sclerosis, enrolled in a pregnancy study. Specimen: CD8+ T cells from peripheral blood mononuclear cells, collected in the second trimester of pregnancy.

As DNA, the CDR3 is TGTGCCAGCAGCGTAGATAGCGGAAATACCTACGAGCAGTACTTC. This gives the protein CASSVDSGNTYEQYF. The V and J genes are TRBV9 and TRBJ2-7; TRBD2 is a possible D gene (6 bases). The CDR3 totals 15 residues. Per germline, CDR1 SGDLS and CDR2 YYNGEE. Trimming cost V 0 bases and J 2 bases, with 12 bases left between them.